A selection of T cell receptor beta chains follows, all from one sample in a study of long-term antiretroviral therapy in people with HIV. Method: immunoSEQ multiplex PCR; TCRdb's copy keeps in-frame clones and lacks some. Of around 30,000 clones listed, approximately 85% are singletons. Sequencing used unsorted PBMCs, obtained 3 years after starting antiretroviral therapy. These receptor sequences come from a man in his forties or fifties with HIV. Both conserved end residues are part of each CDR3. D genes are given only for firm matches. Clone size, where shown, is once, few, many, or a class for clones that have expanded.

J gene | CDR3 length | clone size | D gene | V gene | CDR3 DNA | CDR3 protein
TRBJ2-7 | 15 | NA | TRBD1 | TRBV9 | TGTGCCAGCAGCGTAGGTCAGGGGGCCGCCTACGAGCAGTACTTC | CASSVGQGAAYEQYF
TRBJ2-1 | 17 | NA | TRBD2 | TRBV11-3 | TGTGCCAGCAGCGCTGGGGCTAGCGGGAGGGGTGTGAATGAGCAGTTCTTC | CASSAGASGRGVNEQFF
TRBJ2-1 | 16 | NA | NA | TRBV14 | TGTGCCAGCAGCCCCCCGGGACTTACCTCCTACAATGAGCAGTTCTTC | CASSPPGLTSYNEQFF
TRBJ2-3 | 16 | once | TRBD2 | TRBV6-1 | TGTGCCAGCAGTGACCCACCTTGGACTAGCAGAGATACGCAGTATTTT | CASSDPPWTSRDTQYF
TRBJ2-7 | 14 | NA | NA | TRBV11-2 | TGTGCCAGCAGCTTATGGCAGGGTGGCAACGAGCAGTACTTC | CASSLWQGGNEQYF
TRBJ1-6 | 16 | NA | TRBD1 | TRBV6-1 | TGTGCCAGCAGTGACTATGGACAGGTCAGGAATTCACCCCTCCACTTT | CASSDYGQVRNSPLHF
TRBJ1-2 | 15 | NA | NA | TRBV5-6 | TGTGCCAGCAGCCGGGCCTGGGGAGTTAACTATGGCTACACCTTC | CASSRAWGVNYGYTF
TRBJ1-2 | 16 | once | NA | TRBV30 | TGTGCCTGGAGCGTGGGAAGTGGGGGGGCATTATATGGCTACACCTTC | CAWSVGSGGALYGYTF
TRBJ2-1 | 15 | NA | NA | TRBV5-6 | TGTGCCAGCAGCTTGCGCCAGTGGAACCACAATGAGCAGTTCTTC | CASSLRQWNHNEQFF
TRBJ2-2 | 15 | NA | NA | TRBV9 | TGTGCCAGCAGCGTAGACGGGAGTAACACCGGGGAGCTGTTTTTT | CASSVDGSNTGELFF
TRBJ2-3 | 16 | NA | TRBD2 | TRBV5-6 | TGTGCCAGCACCCAGACTAGCGGGGGGCTCCGGGATACGCAGTATTTT | CASTQTSGGLRDTQYF
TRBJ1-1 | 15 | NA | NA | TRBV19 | TGTGCCAGTAGGCCGGTAGGCAGAACCAACACTGAAGCTTTCTTT | CASRPVGRTNTEAFF
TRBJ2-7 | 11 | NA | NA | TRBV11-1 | TGTGCCAGCAGCTTTCGGGGCGGGCAGTACTTC | CASSFRGGQYF
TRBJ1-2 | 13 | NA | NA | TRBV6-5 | TGTGCCAGCAGTTACGGGACTAACTATGGCTACACCTTC | CASSYGTNYGYTF
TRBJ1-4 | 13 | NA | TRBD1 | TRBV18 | TGTGCCAGCTCACCACGGGACAGGGAAAAACTGTTTTTT | CASSPRDREKLFF
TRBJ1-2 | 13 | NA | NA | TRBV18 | TGTGCCAGCTCACCAGAAAGGGATGACGGCTACACCTTC | CASSPERDDGYTF
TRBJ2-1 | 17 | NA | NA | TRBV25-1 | TGTGCCAGCAGTGGGACCCCGGGGAGGGGGCCGAACAATGAGCAGTTCTTC | CASSGTPGRGPNNEQFF
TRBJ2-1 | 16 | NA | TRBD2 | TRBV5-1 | TGCGCCAGCAGCTTGGAGGGACTAGTTCTCTACAATGAGCAGTTCTTC | CASSLEGLVLYNEQFF
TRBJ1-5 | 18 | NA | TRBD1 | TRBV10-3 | TGTGCCATCAGTGTGGAGTTGTCTGAAGGGACAGGGCCCCAGCCCCAGCATTTT | CAISVELSEGTGPQPQHF
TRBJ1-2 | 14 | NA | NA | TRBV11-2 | TGTGCCAGCAGCTTAGATCGATGGGGGGCCGGCTACACCTTC | CASSLDRWGAGYTF
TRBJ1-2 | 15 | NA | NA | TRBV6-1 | TGTGCCAGCAGTGAAGGAGCAGGGTTTAGCTATGGCTACACCTTC | CASSEGAGFSYGYTF
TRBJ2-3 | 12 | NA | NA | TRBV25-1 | TGTGCCAGCGGAGACTTACTGAATACGCAGTATTTT | CASGDLLNTQYF
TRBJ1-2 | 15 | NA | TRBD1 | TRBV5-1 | TGCGCCAGCAGCTTGGAGGCCGGGACAGTGTATGGCTACACCTTC | CASSLEAGTVYGYTF
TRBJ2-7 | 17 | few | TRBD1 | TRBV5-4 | TGTGCCAGCAGCTTGGCAAAGGGACAGGGGCACTCCTACGAGCAGTACTTC | CASSLAKGQGHSYEQYF
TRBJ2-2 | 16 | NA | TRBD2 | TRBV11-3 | TGTGCCAGCAGCTCGGGACTAGCGGAGAGATCCGGGGAGCTGTTTTTT | CASSSGLAERSGELFF
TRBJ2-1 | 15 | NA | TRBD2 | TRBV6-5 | TGTGCCAGCAGTAAACTAGCGGGAGGGCCCAATGAGCAGTTCTTC | CASSKLAGGPNEQFF